This T cell receptor (beta chain) is from a study of cytomegalovirus exposure and HLA in healthy donors. V was shortened by 0 bases and J by 8 bases, with 13 bases between the two germline ends. The CDR3 runs to 14 residues. Germline assignment: CDR1 SGHDN and CDR2 FVKESK. With regard to this clone: Antigen specificity is unknown.

Study-level findings and limits: Later, TCR association rates were found to vary by HLA locus, highest for DRB1 and lowest for HLA-C. Being productive about 90% or about 30% of the time was typical of most TCR beta V segments in an earlier analysis.

PCR amplification relied on 60 Vbeta primers (plus 13 Jbeta primers). The protocol was immunoSEQ multiplex PCR, while the TCRdb copy is restricted to in-frame clones and leaves out a portion. The table has about 110,000 clones, around 73% seen once. The TCR sequence derives from a man aged 35 to 55 in good health and CMV-seronegative. Input material: PBMCs. The chain couples TRBV14 to TRBJ1-1; D gene ambiguous. Here the CDR3 DNA reads TGTGCCAGCAGCCAAGAGGGCAGGAGGAGGGAAGCTTTCTTT. Its translation is CASSQEGRRREAFF.